The 30 T cell receptor beta chains presented below share a single source sample, sequenced in a study of CD4 T cells in relation to SARS-CoV-2 and coronaviruses. Profiled with immunoSEQ multiplex PCR; TCRdb holds only in-frame clones, not every one. The data show about 20,000 clones, over 60% seen once. The unexposed donors gave CD4+ T cells in 2011-2018, prior to COVID-19. The cells were cultured for around ten days before CD4+ T cells were isolated. Which antigens these TCRs recognize remains unknown. Material: CD4+ T cells from PBMCs, cultured in vitro. These receptor sequences come from a human donor in good health.

The chain carries TRBV5-1 and TRBJ2-7; no firm D call. The CDR3 is 12 amino acids. Trimming cost V 0 bases and J 7 bases, with 8 bases left between them. The germline V gene encodes CDR1 SGHRS and CDR2 YFSETQ. The CDR3 sequence: CASSLGPREQYF. The CDR3, as DNA: TGCGCCAGCAGCTTGGGTCCGAGAGAGCAGTACTTC.

The V and J genes are TRBV5-1 and TRBJ2-3; D may correspond to TRBD1 or TRBD2 (5 bases each). V dropped 3 bases and J dropped 2 bases, with 10 bases sitting between them. Germline CDR1 is SGHRS and CDR2 is YFSETQ. CDR3 length: 14 amino acids. CDR3: CASSSGRTTDTQYF. Written as DNA, the CDR3 is TGCGCCAGCAGCTCGGGACGGACCACAGATACGCAGTATTTT.

This clone has a single count. The rearrangement joins TRBV30 to TRBJ2-3; D not certain. From germline, CDR1 is GTSNPN and CDR2 SVGIG (reference sequence). Trimming removed 4 bases at V and 6 bases at J, with 11 bases between. The CDR3 has 12 amino acids. The CDR3 DNA follows: TGTGCCTGGACCCGGGCCTCTGATACGCAGTATTTT. It codes for CAWTRASDTQYF.

The chain joins TRBV7-9 to TRBJ2-1; D may match TRBD1 or TRBD2 (5 bases each). Trimming shortened V by 6 bases and J by 5 bases, and 11 bases separated the two germline ends. From germline, CDR1 is SEHNR and CDR2 FQNEAQ (reference sequence). CDR3 length: 13 residues. In nucleotides, the CDR3 is TGTGCCAGCAGTACCGGGACCCACAATGAGCAGTTCTTC. Amino acids: CASSTGTHNEQFF.

The V and J genes are TRBV15 and TRBJ1-2; D not resolved. There are 14 residues in the CDR3. V lost 8 bases and J 7 bases, leaving 20 bases between the germline ends. The germline V gene encodes CDR1 LNHNV and CDR2 YYDKDF (reference sequence). The chain's CDR3 is CATSTGPAIRGYTF. The CDR3 region has the DNA TGTGCCACCTCCACGGGCCCCGCCATCCGTGGCTACACCTTC.

This clone has a single count. The chain carries TRBV10-3 and TRBJ1-2; 8 bases match TRBD1. V was clipped by 0 bases and J by 7 bases; unmatched bases: 1. The CDR3 has 13 amino acids. Germline V gene data show CDR1 as ENHRY and CDR2 as SYGVKD. The chain's CDR3 is CAISESTGGGYTF. CDR3 bases: TGTGCCATCAGTGAGTCTACAGGGGGTGGCTACACCTTC.

V usage is TRBV2 and J usage is TRBJ1-6, with D possibly being TRBD1 (6 bases). Per germline, CDR1 SNHLY and CDR2 FYNNEI. This CDR3 has 14 residues. Trimming pared 7 bases from V and 12 bases from J, leaving 19 bases between. The CDR3 nucleotides read TGTGCCAGCAACAAGAGGGGGGGCCTCCAACCCCTCCACTTT. It is translated as CASNKRGGLQPLHF. Complete variable domain (other parts from reference TRBV2 and TRBJ1-6): EPEVTQTPSHQVTQMGQEVILRCVPISNHLYFYWYRQILGQKVEFLVSFYNNEISEKSEIFDDQFSVERPDGSNFTLKIRSTKLEDSAMYFCASNKRGGLQPLHFGNGTRLTVT.

The genes are TRBV5-1 and TRBJ1-1, with 10 bases lining up with TRBD1. CDR1 is SGHRS and CDR2 is YFSETQ in the germline V gene. The CDR3 has 15 amino acids. After removal of 4 bases from V and 4 bases from J, the junction contained 7 bases not matched to a gene. CDR3 region: CASSRGQGIGTEAFF. CDR3 coding DNA: TGCGCCAGCAGCAGGGGACAGGGGATCGGCACTGAAGCTTTCTTT.

With regard to this clone: The same CDR3 arises from other DNA sequences in this sample as well. The DNA of the CDR3 is TGTGCCAGCAGCCTCGGACTAGCGGGAGGGTTTGAGCAGTTCTTC. It specifies CASSLGLAGGFEQFF. The chain uses TRBV3-1 (or the pseudogene TRBV3-2) and TRBJ2-1, with 15 nucleotides matching TRBD2. Trimming removed 4 bases from V and 9 bases from J; junction bases left unmatched: 4. This CDR3 is 15 amino acids long. Germline V gives CDR1 LGHDT, CDR2 YNNKEL (reference sequence).

V usage is TRBV30 and J usage is TRBJ2-7; 7 bases agree with TRBD1. V shed 4 bases, J shed 0 bases, and the junction held 9 bases outside the gene matches. This CDR3 has 15 residues. Germline CDR1 and CDR2: GTSNPN and SVGIG (reference sequence). The DNA for the CDR3 is TGTGCCTGGATTAACAGGGGAAAGAGCTCCTACGAGCAGTACTTC. Protein sequence: CAWINRGKSSYEQYF. Full variable domain (rest looked up from reference TRBV30 and TRBJ2-7): SQTIHQWPATLVQPVGSPLSLECTVEGTSNPNLYWYRQAAGRGLQLLFYSVGIGQISSEVPQNLSASRPQDRQFILSSKKLLLSDSGFYLCAWINRGKSSYEQYFGPGTRLTVT.

The chain combines TRBV28 with TRBJ1-4; D is undetermined. This CDR3 comprises 13 residues. Between the trimmed V and J ends, which lost 3 bases and 7 bases, there was a span of 9 bases. The germline gives CDR1 MDHEN, CDR2 SYDVKM. In DNA form, the CDR3 reads TGTGCCAGCAGTTTCCAGATCGGTGAAAAACTGTTTTTT. Translating gives CASSFQIGEKLFF.

Comments on this clone: Compared with germline, one end of the junction differs, possibly owing to a read error. The chain combines TRBV2 with TRBJ2-3; 8 positions match TRBD2. The CDR3 totals 14 residues. CDR1 SNHLY and CDR2 FYNNEI come from the germline V gene. The CDR3 protein is CASREGLAFDTQYF. The CDR3 DNA reads TGTGCCAGCAGGGAAGGACTAGCTTTCGATACGCAGTATTTT.

The rearrangement links TRBV5-8 to TRBJ2-3; a possible D gene is TRBD2 (5 bases). Trimming took 4 bases from V and 3 from J, leaving 18 bases between them. The CDR3 runs to 16 residues. Germline V lookup: CDR1 SGHTS, CDR2 YDEGEE. The CDR3 nucleotides are TGTGCCAGCAGCCACGGACTGACGGACCAAACAGATACGCAGTATTTT. As protein: CASSHGLTDQTDTQYF.

The chain couples TRBV19 to TRBJ1-2; unclear D gene. This CDR3 is 14 amino acids long. The germline V gene has CDR1 LNHDA and CDR2 SQIVND (reference sequence). The V end was cut by 3 bases, the J end by 5 bases, with 13 bases between. CDR3 nucleotide sequence: TGTGCCAGTAGTATTGCAATGGGAACTTATGGCTACACCTTC. Protein product: CASSIAMGTYGYTF. Supplemented by reference TRBV19 and TRBJ1-2, the full variable domain reads DGGITQSPKYLFRKEGQNVTLSCEQNLNHDAMYWYRQDPGQGLRLIYYSQIVNDFQKGDIAEGYSVSREKKESFPLTVTSAQKNPTAFYLCASSIAMGTYGYTFGSGTRLTVV.

This clone was recorded a few times. This chain joins TRBV5-1 and TRBJ2-7; the D is unclear. The CDR3 extends over 11 amino acids. CDR1 is SGHRS, CDR2 YFSETQ, per germline. V was clipped by 6 bases and J by 6 bases, with 10 bases between them. The CDR3 spells CASTARIEQYF. The CDR3 nucleotides read TGCGCCAGCACCGCCCGAATCGAGCAGTACTTC.

V is TRBV24-1 and J is TRBJ2-1; TRBD2 matches at 9 bases. Trimming at V came to 3 bases and at J to 5 bases, leaving 7 bases not matched to a gene. This CDR3 has 16 residues. The germline V gene encodes CDR1 KGHDR and CDR2 SFDVKD. The CDR3: CATSDLPGLANNEQFF. The CDR3 DNA reads TGTGCCACCAGTGATCTACCGGGACTAGCAAACAATGAGCAGTTCTTC.

The rearrangement links TRBV9 to TRBJ1-2; D is perhaps TRBD1 (6 bases). Germline lookup yields CDR1 SGDLS and CDR2 YYNGEE. Trimming left V 4 bases short and J 4 bases short, with 14 bases between. The CDR3 has 14 residues. DNA for the CDR3: TGTGCCAGCAGCTCCCAACAGGGTATCTATGGCTACACCTTC. It specifies CASSSQQGIYGYTF.

V is TRBV30 and J is TRBJ1-1, with TRBD1 matching 7 bases. The CDR3 is 13 amino acids. Germline V gene lookup returns CDR1 GTSNPN and CDR2 SVGIG (reference sequence). The trim removed 5 bases at V and 5 bases at J, leaving 8 bases unmatched. This chain's CDR3 is CAWGKDRRTEAFF. CDR3 nucleotides: TGTGCCTGGGGAAAGGACAGGAGGACTGAAGCTTTCTTT.

The rearrangement uses TRBV4-1 and TRBJ2-5; 8 bases agree with TRBD1. In germline, CDR1 is MGHRA, CDR2 YSYEKL. V shed 0 bases, J shed 5 bases, and the junction held 5 bases outside the gene matches. The CDR3 has 15 residues. The CDR3: CASSQDIGQGETQYF. The CDR3 DNA is TGCGCCAGCAGCCAAGATATCGGACAGGGTGAGACCCAGTACTTC.

The V call is TRBV9, the J call TRBJ1-1; TRBD1 is a possible D gene (5 bases). Germline values: CDR1 SGDLS, CDR2 YYNGEE. This CDR3 has 14 amino acids. Trimming removed 3 bases from V and 1 base from J, with 10 bases in between. The CDR3 is CASSAQGGNTEAFF. The CDR3 DNA sequence: TGTGCCAGCAGCGCTCAGGGTGGGAACACTGAAGCTTTCTTT.

The chain carries TRBV5-1 and TRBJ2-7; 12 nucleotides agree with TRBD2. CDR1 is SGHRS, CDR2 YFSETQ, per germline. The CDR3 is made up of 15 amino acids. The V segment lost 3 bases and the J segment 7 bases; nucleotides outside the gene matches: 8. CDR3 sequence (DNA): TGCGCCAGCAGCTGGACTAGCGGGACGACGGGGGAGCAGTACTTC. It yields the protein CASSWTSGTTGEQYF.

The J gene is TRBJ2-1, the V gene TRBV12-3 or TRBV12-4; D is uncertain. This CDR3 is 12 amino acids long. The V gene lost 3 bases and the J gene lost 4 bases, with 4 bases spanning the gap. The CDR3 here is CASSFIYNEQFF. The CDR3 coding sequence is TGTGCCAGCAGTTTTATTTACAATGAGCAGTTCTTC.

This chain connects TRBV25-1 to TRBJ1-2; 9 bases are shared with TRBD1. V trimming: 4 bases; J trimming: 3 bases; junction bases outside the gene matches: 3. This CDR3 contains 14 residues. Germline V gene data show CDR1 as MGHDK and CDR2 as SYGVNS. In DNA, the CDR3 is TGTGCCAGCAGTGTCCGGGACAGGGACTATGGCTACACCTTC. Its protein product is CASSVRDRDYGYTF.

This clone was detected only a few times. The V call is TRBV19, the J call TRBJ1-5; D not resolved. Trimming took off 3 bases at V and 5 bases at J, with 11 bases between the two ends. The germline CDR1 and CDR2 sequences are LNHDA and SQIVND (reference sequence). The CDR3 has 14 residues. CDR3 nucleotide sequence: TGTGCCAGTAGTATGATTGGCAGAGATCAGCCCCAGCATTTT. Translation: CASSMIGRDQPQHF.

The chain combines TRBV21-1 with TRBJ2-7; the table's D call, TRBD2, has no DNA check behind it. TRBV21-1 is a listed pseudogene. The length of the CDR3 is 16 residues. The CDR3 coding sequence is TGTGCCAGCAGCAAAAACACTAGCGGGAGCTCCTACGAGCAGTACTTC. Protein sequence: CASSKNTSGSSYEQYF.

The rearrangement joins TRBV7-8 to TRBJ1-5, with D possibly TRBD1 on 5 matching bases. The CDR3 sequence is 14 residues long. The V and J ends lost 0 bases and 7 bases respectively, with 10 bases between them. Germline V gene sequence: CDR1 SGHVS, CDR2 FQNEAQ. CDR3 nucleotide sequence: TGTGCCAGCAGCTTAGCGGGGGTGAGGCAGCCCCAGCATTTT. Its translation: CASSLAGVRQPQHF.

This chain connects TRBV18 to TRBJ2-7, with a weak D call TRBD1 (5 bases). CDR1 is KGHSH, CDR2 LQKENI, per germline. V dropped 6 bases and J dropped 3 bases, with 12 bases sitting between them. This CDR3 spans 13 amino acids. The CDR3 spells CASSPGSDYEQYF. The CDR3 nucleotides are TGTGCCAGCTCCCCAGGGTCAGACTACGAGCAGTACTTC. The whole variable domain, remainder taken from reference TRBV18 and TRBJ2-7, is NAGVMQNPRHLVRRRGQEARLRCSPMKGHSHVYWYRQLPEEGLKFMVYLQKENIIDESGMPKERFSAEFPKEGPSILRIQQVVRGDSAAYFCASSPGSDYEQYFGPGTRLTVT.

The J gene is TRBJ2-2, the V gene TRBV5-1; tentative D call: TRBD2 (5 bases). CDR1 is SGHRS and CDR2 is YFSETQ in the germline V gene. With 4 bases removed from V and 4 bases from J, the gap between germline ends came to 11 bases. The CDR3 has 14 amino acids. The CDR3 nucleotides are TGCGCCAGCAGCACGGGCGCGGGCACCGGGGAGCTGTTTTTT. Protein product: CASSTGAGTGELFF. Full variable domain (rest looked up from reference TRBV5-1 and TRBJ2-2): KAGVTQTPRYLIKTRGQQVTLSCSPISGHRSVSWYQQTPGQGLQFLFEYFSETQRNKGNFPGRFSGRQFSNSRSEMNVSTLELGDSALYLCASSTGAGTGELFFGEGSRLTVL.

This chain links TRBV19 with TRBJ1-1; D may be TRBD1 (6 bases). This CDR3 has 14 amino acids. The V gene lost 3 bases and the J gene lost 4 bases, with 12 bases spanning the gap. Germline loops: CDR1 LNHDA, CDR2 SQIVND (reference sequence). The CDR3 region is CASSMYRDGTEAFF. Here the CDR3 DNA reads TGTGCCAGTAGTATGTACAGGGATGGCACTGAAGCTTTCTTT. The whole variable domain, remainder taken from reference TRBV19 and TRBJ1-1, is DGGITQSPKYLFRKEGQNVTLSCEQNLNHDAMYWYRQDPGQGLRLIYYSQIVNDFQKGDIAEGYSVSREKKESFPLTVTSAQKNPTAFYLCASSMYRDGTEAFFGQGTRLTVV.

This rearrangement joins TRBV7-9 to TRBJ2-1, with 8 positions matching TRBD2. The length of the CDR3 is 19 residues. With 4 bases clipped from V and 1 base from J, the junction kept 15 bases outside the gene matches. CDR1 is SEHNR, CDR2 FQNEAQ, per germline (reference sequence). CDR3 loop: CASSSFRTGERESYNEQFF. CDR3 nucleotide sequence: TGTGCCAGCAGCTCTTTCCGAACGGGGGAGCGGGAGTCCTACAATGAGCAGTTCTTC. Together with reference TRBV7-9 and TRBJ2-1, the CDR3 gives the full variable domain: DTGVSQNPRHKITKRGQNVTFRCDPISEHNRLYWYRQTLGQGPEFLTYFQNEAQLEKSRLLSDRFSAERPKGSFSTLEIQRTEQGDSAMYLCASSSFRTGERESYNEQFFGPGTRLTVL.